These 14 T cell receptor beta chains originate from one sample sequenced in a study of blood T cell repertoires in COVID-19. The method was immunoSEQ multiplex PCR; TCRdb's version includes in-frame clones alone and lacks a portion of them. The sample shows some 180,000 clones, 75% to 90% of them seen only once. Specimen: PBMCs or T cells enriched from blood (not recorded which). The receptors were sampled from a man in his forties or fifties who had recovered from COVID-19.

As regards this clone: Other DNA sequences within the sample encode an identical CDR3. This chain connects TRBV2 to TRBJ1-1; perhaps TRBD1 as D (5 bases). Germline V CDR1 and CDR2: SNHLY, FYNNEI. Trimming stripped 8 bases from V and 1 base from J, with 11 bases between. The CDR3 runs to 13 residues. The CDR3 DNA sequence: TGTGCCAGCCGGTCAGGGCCGAACACTGAAGCTTTCTTT. Protein product: CASRSGPNTEAFF. The whole variable domain, remainder taken from reference TRBV2 and TRBJ1-1, is EPEVTQTPSHQVTQMGQEVILRCVPISNHLYFYWYRQILGQKVEFLVSFYNNEISEKSEIFDDQFSVERPDGSNFTLKIRSTKLEDSAMYFCASRSGPNTEAFFGQGTRLTVV.

The chain employs TRBV30 and TRBJ2-6; D may be TRBD1 (7 bases). The CDR3 is made up of 17 amino acids. Germline values: CDR1 GTSNPN, CDR2 SVGIG (reference sequence). V was trimmed by 0 bases and J by 4 bases, leaving 16 bases between them. The CDR3 nucleotides are TGTGCCTGGAGTGTGGAGGGGGCACCTCTCGGGGCCAACGTCCTGACTTTC. Its protein product is CAWSVEGAPLGANVLTF.

V is TRBV5-5 and J is TRBJ1-2; tentative D call: TRBD1 (5 bases). The germline CDR1 and CDR2 sequences are SGHKS and YYEKEE (reference sequence). Trimming shortened V by 4 bases and J by 8 bases, and 12 bases separated the two germline ends. This CDR3 has 12 amino acids. For the CDR3, the DNA is TGTGCCAGCAGCCAGGACATCCGCGGCTACACCTTC. Encoded protein: CASSQDIRGYTF.

The V gene is TRBV15, the J gene TRBJ2-3, with 9 bases fitting TRBD2. The germline CDR1 and CDR2 sequences are LNHNV and YYDKDF (reference sequence). V was pared by 5 bases and J by 6 bases, with 9 bases of the junction left unmatched. The CDR3 has 15 residues. The CDR3 region has the DNA TGTGCCACCAGCGATATAGCGGGAGCTTCGGATACGCAGTATTTT. Protein sequence: CATSDIAGASDTQYF.

The chain couples TRBV9 to TRBJ1-1; D perhaps matches TRBD1 (5 bases). This CDR3 spans 15 amino acids. V dropped 0 bases and J dropped 3 bases, with 12 bases sitting between them. Germline values: CDR1 SGDLS, CDR2 YYNGEE. The CDR3 region has the DNA TGTGCCAGCAGCGTAGACGGGGACTGGGACACTGAAGCTTTCTTT. Protein product: CASSVDGDWDTEAFF. The full variable domain, completed using reference TRBV9 and TRBJ1-1, is DSGVTQTPKHLITATGQRVTLRCSPRSGDLSVYWYQQSLDQGLQFLIQYYNGEERAKGNILERFSAQQFPDLHSELNLSSLELGDSALYFCASSVDGDWDTEAFFGQGTRLTVV.

There are a few counts of this clone. The junction departs from the called germline gene at one end, perhaps through a read error. The chain carries TRBV5-1 and TRBJ1-3; 8 bases agree with TRBD1. The CDR3 has 13 amino acids. The germline V gene has CDR1 SGHRS and CDR2 YFSETQ. CDR3: CASSLHLGGQEDF. In DNA, the CDR3 is TGCGCCAGCAGCCTACATCTAGGGGGACAGGAAGATTTT.

The chain combines TRBV29-1 with TRBJ2-3; 7 nucleotides align to TRBD1. The CDR3 has 13 amino acids. The V gene end was trimmed by 4 bases and the J gene end by 1 base; junction bases not matched to a gene: 2. Germline assignment: CDR1 SQVTM and CDR2 ANQGSEA. DNA of the CDR3: TGCAGCGTTGCCGGGACAGGCACAGATACGCAGTATTTT. The encoded protein is CSVAGTGTDTQYF.

The chain employs TRBV7-9 and TRBJ2-7, with D tentatively TRBD1 (6 bases). Germline V gene lookup returns CDR1 SEHNR and CDR2 FQNEAQ (reference sequence). The CDR3 is 12 residues long. V was shortened by 5 bases and J by 6 bases, with 11 bases between the two germline ends. The CDR3 protein is CASSPQGPEQYF. The CDR3, as DNA: TGTGCCAGCAGCCCACAGGGACCCGAGCAGTACTTC.

This chain links TRBV21-1 with TRBJ2-4; the D call in the table, TRBD1, was not verified against the DNA. TRBV21-1 represents a pseudogene. This CDR3 comprises 18 residues. The CDR3 DNA follows: TGTGCCAGCAGCAAACGTGTCGGGCAGGGGGATCGACAAAACATTCAGTACTTC. Amino acids: CASSKRVGQGDRQNIQYF.

The V and J genes are TRBV10-3 and TRBJ2-3; perhaps TRBD2 as D (6 bases). This CDR3 comprises 13 residues. Trimming removed 11 bases from V and 1 base from J, with 13 bases in between. Germline CDR1 reads ENHRY; CDR2 reads SYGVKD. CDR3 residues: CASRGGGTDTQYF. The CDR3 bases are TGTGCCTCCCGTGGCGGGGGCACAGATACGCAGTATTTT.

This clone was observed once. The V and J genes are TRBV14 and TRBJ1-4; the D is unclear. The CDR3 sequence is 16 residues long. The germline gives CDR1 SGHDN, CDR2 FVKESK. Deletions cut 0 bases from V and 4 bases from J, with 12 bases between. CDR3 in amino acids: CASSQESHRFNEKLFF. CDR3 nucleotide sequence: TGTGCCAGCAGCCAAGAATCCCATCGGTTTAATGAAAAACTGTTTTTT.

The chain carries TRBV28 and TRBJ1-4; 7 nucleotides line up with TRBD1. Losses at the gene ends were 5 bases for V and 5 bases for J; bases not matched to a gene: 5. The germline V gene encodes CDR1 MDHEN and CDR2 SYDVKM. The CDR3 contains 14 residues. The CDR3, as DNA: TGTGCCAGCAGTGCCGGACAGGAAAATGAAAAACTGTTTTTT. Its protein is CASSAGQENEKLFF. The full variable domain, completed using reference TRBV28 and TRBJ1-4, is DVKVTQSSRYLVKRTGEKVFLECVQDMDHENMFWYRQDPGLGLRLIYFSYDVKMKEKGDIPEGYSVSREKKERFSLILESASTNQTSMYLCASSAGQENEKLFFGSGTQLSVL.

J is TRBJ2-2 and V is TRBV9; tentatively, D is TRBD1 (6 bases). In germline, CDR1 is SGDLS, CDR2 YYNGEE. The CDR3 sequence is 15 residues long. Trimming removed 4 bases at V and 0 bases at J, with 10 bases between. The CDR3 sequence: CASSPGASNTGELFF. The CDR3 nucleotides read TGTGCCAGCAGCCCAGGGGCCTCGAACACCGGGGAGCTGTTTTTT.

This sequence joins TRBV11-2 and TRBJ2-7; D is uncertain. The CDR3 extends over 14 amino acids. Germline CDR1 reads SGHAT; CDR2 reads FQNNGV. Trimming left V 1 base short and J 3 bases short, with 10 bases between. The CDR3 reads CASSLGGRGYEQYF. As DNA, the CDR3 is TGTGCCAGCAGCTTAGGTGGCAGAGGCTACGAGCAGTACTTC.